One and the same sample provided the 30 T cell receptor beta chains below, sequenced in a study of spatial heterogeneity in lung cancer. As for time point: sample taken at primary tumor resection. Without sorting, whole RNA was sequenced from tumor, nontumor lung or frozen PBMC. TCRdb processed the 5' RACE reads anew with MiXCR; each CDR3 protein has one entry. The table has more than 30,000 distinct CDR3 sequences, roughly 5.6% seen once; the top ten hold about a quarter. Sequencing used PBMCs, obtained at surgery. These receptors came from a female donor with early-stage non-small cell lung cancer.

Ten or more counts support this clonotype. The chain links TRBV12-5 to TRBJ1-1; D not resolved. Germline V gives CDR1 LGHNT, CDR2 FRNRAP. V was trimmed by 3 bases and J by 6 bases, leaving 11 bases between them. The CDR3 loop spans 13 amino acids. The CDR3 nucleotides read TGTGCTAGTGGTTTTAATATGGCAGCTGAAGCTTTCTTT. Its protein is CASGFNMAAEAFF.

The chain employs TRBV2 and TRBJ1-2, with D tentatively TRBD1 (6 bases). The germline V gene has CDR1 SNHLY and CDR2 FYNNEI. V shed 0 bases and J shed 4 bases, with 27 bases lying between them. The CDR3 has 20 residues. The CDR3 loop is CASSEALSIRDTRSGYGYTF. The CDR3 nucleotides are TGTGCCAGCAGTGAAGCGCTTTCTATCCGGGACACTAGAAGCGGCTATGGCTACACCTTC.

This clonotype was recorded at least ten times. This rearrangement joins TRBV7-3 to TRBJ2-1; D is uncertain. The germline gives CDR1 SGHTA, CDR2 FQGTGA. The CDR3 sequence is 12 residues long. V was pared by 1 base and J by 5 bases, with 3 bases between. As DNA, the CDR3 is TGTGCCAGCAGCTTAAGAGACAATGAGCAGTTCTTC. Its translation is CASSLRDNEQFF. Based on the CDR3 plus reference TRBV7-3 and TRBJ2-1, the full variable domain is GAGVSQTPSNKVTEKGKYVELRCDPISGHTALYWYRQSLGQGPEFLIYFQGTGAADDSGLPNDRFFAVRPEGSVSTLKIQRTERGDSAVYLCASSLRDNEQFFGPGTRLTVL.

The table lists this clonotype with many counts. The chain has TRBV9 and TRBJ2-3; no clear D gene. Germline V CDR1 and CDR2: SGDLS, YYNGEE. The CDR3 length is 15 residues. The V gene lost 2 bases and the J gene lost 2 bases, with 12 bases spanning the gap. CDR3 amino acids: CASSVRASVTDTQYF. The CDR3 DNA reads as TGTGCCAGCAGCGTTCGGGCCTCCGTCACAGATACGCAGTATTTT.

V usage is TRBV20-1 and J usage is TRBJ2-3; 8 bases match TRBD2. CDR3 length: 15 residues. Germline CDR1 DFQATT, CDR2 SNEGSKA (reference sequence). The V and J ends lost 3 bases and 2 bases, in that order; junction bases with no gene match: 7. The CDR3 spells CSASPSGGNTDTQYF. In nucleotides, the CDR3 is TGCAGTGCTAGTCCCAGCGGGGGAAACACAGATACGCAGTATTTT.

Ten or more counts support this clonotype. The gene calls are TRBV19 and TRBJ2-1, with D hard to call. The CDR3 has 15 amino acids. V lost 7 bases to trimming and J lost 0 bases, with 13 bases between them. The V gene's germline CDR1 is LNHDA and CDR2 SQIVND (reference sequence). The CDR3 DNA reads TGTGCCAGTAAGGGTTTCGGAAGCTCCTACAATGAGCAGTTCTTC. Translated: CASKGFGSSYNEQFF.

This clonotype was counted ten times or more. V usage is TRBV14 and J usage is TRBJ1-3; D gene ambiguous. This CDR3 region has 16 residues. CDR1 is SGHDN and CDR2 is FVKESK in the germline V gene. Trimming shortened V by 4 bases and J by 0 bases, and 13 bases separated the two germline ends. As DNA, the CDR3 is TGTGCCAGCAGCCCTTTTGACTCTGCCTCTGGAAACACCATATATTTT. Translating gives CASSPFDSASGNTIYF.

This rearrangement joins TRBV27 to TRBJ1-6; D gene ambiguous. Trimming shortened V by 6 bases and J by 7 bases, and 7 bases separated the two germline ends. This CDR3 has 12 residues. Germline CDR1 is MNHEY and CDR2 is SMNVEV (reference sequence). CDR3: CASRALNSPLHF. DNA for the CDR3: TGTGCCAGCAGAGCCCTCAATTCACCCCTCCACTTT.

The DNA of the CDR3 is TGCAGTGCTAGAGATTGGGGGCCGGAGGATACGCAGTATTTT. This translates into CSARDWGPEDTQYF. V and J are TRBV20-1 and TRBJ2-3; D possibly corresponds to TRBD1 (6 bases). The length of the CDR3 is 14 residues. The germline V gene has CDR1 DFQATT and CDR2 SNEGSKA (reference sequence). V was cut by 0 bases and J by 6 bases, with 13 bases left in between.

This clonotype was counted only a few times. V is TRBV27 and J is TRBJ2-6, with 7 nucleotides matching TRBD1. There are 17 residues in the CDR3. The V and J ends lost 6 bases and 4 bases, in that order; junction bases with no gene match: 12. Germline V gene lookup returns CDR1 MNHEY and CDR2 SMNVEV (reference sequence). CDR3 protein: CASSRVQTGEGANVLTF. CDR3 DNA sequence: TGTGCCAGCAGCCGTGTCCAAACAGGGGAAGGGGCCAACGTCCTGACTTTC.

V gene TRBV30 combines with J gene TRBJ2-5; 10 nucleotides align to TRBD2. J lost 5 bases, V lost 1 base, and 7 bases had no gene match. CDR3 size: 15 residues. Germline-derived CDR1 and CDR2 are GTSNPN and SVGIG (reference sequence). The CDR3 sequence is CAWSAGTSVGETQYF. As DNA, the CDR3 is TGTGCCTGGAGTGCAGGGACTAGCGTTGGGGAGACCCAGTACTTC.

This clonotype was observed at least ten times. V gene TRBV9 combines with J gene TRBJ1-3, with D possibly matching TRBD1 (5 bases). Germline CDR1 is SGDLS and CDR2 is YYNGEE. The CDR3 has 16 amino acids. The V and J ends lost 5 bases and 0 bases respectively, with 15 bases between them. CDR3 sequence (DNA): TGTGCCAGCAGTGAGGGCGGGGGTTTCTCTGGAAACACCATATATTTT. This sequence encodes CASSEGGGFSGNTIYF.

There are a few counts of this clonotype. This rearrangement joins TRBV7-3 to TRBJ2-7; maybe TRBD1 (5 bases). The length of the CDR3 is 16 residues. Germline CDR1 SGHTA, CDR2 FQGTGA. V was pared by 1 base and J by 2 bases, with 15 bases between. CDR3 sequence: CASSLITGAYTYEQYF. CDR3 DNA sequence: TGTGCCAGCAGCTTAATTACAGGAGCCTATACCTACGAGCAGTACTTC.

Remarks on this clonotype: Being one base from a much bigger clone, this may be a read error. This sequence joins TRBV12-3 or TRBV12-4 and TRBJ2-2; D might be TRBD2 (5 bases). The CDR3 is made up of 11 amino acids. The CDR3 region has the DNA TGTGCCAGCTCAAACACCGGGGAGCTGCTTTTT. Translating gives CASSNTGELLF.

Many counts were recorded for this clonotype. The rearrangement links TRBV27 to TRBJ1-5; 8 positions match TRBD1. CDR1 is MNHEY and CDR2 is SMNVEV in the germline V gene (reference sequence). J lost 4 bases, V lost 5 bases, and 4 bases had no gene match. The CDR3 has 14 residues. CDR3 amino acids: CASSPRQGNQPQHF. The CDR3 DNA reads TGTGCCAGCAGTCCCCGACAGGGGAATCAGCCCCAGCATTTT.

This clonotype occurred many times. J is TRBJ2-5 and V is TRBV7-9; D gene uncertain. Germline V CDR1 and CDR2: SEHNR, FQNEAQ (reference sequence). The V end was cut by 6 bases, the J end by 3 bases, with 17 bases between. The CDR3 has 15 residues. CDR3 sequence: CASSLLSRRKETQYF. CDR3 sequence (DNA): TGTGCCAGCAGTCTTCTCTCGCGGCGAAAAGAGACCCAGTACTTC.

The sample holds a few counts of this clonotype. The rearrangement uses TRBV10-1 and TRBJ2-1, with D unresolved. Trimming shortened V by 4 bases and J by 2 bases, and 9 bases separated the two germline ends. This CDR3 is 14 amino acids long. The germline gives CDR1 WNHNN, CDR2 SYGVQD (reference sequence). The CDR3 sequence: CASSAGSPYNEQFF. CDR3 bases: TGCGCCAGCAGTGCAGGTTCCCCCTACAATGAGCAGTTCTTC.

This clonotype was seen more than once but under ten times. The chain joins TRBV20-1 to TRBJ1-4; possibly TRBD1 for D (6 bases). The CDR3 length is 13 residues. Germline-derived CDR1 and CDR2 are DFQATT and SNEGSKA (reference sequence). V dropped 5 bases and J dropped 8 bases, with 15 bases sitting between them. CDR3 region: CSAGRPDREKLFF. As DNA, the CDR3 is TGCAGTGCTGGAAGACCCGACAGGGAAAAACTGTTTTTT.

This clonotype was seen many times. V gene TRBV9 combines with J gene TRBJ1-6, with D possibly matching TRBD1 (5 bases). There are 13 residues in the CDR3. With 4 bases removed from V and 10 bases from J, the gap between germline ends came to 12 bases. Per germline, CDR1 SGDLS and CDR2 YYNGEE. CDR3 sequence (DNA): TGTGCCAGCAGCATCAGGGTTGCGTCACCCCTCCACTTT. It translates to CASSIRVASPLHF.

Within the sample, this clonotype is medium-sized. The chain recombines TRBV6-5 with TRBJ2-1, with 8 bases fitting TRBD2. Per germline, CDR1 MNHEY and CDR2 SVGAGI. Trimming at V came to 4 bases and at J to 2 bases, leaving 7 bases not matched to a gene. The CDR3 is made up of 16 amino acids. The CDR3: CASSSRSSGAYNEQFF. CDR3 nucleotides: TGTGCCAGCAGTTCCCGGAGTAGCGGGGCCTACAATGAGCAGTTCTTC.

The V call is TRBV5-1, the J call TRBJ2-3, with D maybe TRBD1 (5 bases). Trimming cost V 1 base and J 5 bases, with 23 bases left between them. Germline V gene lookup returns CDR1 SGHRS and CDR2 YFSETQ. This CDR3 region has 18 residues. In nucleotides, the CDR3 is TGCGCCAGCAGCTTGTTGTATCCAGGGTCTAGAGTCATAGATACGCAGTATTTT. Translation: CASSLLYPGSRVIDTQYF.

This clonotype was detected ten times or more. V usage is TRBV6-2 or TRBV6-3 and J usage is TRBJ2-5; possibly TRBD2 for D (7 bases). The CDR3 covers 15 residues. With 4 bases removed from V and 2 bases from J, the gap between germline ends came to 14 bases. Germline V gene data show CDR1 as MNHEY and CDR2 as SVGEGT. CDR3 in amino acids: CASSSRGGGQETQYF. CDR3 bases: TGTGCCAGCAGTTCCAGAGGGGGGGGTCAAGAGACCCAGTACTTC.

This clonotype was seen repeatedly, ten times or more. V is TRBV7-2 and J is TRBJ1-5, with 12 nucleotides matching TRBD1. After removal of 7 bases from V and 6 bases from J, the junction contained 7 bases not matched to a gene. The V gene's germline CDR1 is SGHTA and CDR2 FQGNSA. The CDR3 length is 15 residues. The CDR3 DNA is TGTGCCAGCACCCCTGGGACAGGGGGCGGTCAGCCCCAGCATTTT. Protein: CASTPGTGGGQPQHF.

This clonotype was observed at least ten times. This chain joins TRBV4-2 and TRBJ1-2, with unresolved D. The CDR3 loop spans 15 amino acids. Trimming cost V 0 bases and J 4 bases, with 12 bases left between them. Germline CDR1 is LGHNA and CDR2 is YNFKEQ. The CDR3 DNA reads TGTGCCAGCAGCCAAGACGGCATGGATCTCTATGGCTACACCTTC. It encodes CASSQDGMDLYGYTF.

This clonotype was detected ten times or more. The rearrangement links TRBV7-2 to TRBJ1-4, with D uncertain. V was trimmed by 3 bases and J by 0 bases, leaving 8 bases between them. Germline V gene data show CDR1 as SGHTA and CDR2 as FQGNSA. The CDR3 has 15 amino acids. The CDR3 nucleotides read TGTGCCAGCAGCTTCTTCGGGGCAACTAATGAAAAACTGTTTTTT. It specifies CASSFFGATNEKLFF.

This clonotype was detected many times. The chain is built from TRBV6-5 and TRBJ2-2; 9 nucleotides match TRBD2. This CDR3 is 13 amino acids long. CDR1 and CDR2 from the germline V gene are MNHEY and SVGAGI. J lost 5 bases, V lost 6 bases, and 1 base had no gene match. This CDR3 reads CASRTSGTGELFF. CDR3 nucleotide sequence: TGTGCCAGCAGGACTAGCGGAACCGGGGAGCTGTTTTTT.

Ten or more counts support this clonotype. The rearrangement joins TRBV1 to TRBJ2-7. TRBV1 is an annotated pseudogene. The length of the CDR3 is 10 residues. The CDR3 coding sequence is TGCACCAGCAGCCGACTGGTGGGGTACTTC. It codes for CTSSRLVGYF.

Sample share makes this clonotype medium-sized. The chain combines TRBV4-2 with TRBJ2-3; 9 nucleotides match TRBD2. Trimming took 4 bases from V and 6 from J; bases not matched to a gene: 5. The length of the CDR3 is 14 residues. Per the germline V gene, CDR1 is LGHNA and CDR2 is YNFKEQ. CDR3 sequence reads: CASSLFLAGDTQYF. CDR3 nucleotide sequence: TGTGCCAGCAGCCTATTTCTAGCGGGGGATACGCAGTATTTT.

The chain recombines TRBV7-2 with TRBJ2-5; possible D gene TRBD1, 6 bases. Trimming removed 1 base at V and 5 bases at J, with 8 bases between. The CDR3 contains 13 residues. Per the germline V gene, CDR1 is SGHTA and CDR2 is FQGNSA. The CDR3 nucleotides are TGTGCCAGCAGCTTAGATGGGGGCGAGACCCAGTACTTC. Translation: CASSLDGGETQYF. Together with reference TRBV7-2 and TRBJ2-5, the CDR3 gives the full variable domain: GAGVSQSPSNKVTEKGKDVELRCDPISGHTALYWYRQSLGQGLEFLIYFQGNSAPDKSGLPSDRFSAERTGGSVSTLTIQRTQQEDSAVYLCASSLDGGETQYFGPGTRLLVL.

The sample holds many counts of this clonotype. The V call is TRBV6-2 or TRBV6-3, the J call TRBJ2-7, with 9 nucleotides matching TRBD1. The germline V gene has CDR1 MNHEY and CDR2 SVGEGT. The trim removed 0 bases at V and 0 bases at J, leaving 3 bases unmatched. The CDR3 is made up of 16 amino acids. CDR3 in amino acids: CASSYSGQGSSYEQYF. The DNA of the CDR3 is TGTGCCAGCAGTTACTCGGGACAGGGATCCTCCTACGAGCAGTACTTC.